This is a list of T cell receptor beta chains from one sample in a study of blood T cells in healthy people across ages. TCRdb passed the 5' RACE reads through MiXCR, listing each CDR3 protein once. This table holds hundreds of thousands of distinct CDR3 sequences, roughly 49% found once. Sample: blood. These receptors all stem from an older woman in good health. Both conserved end residues are trimmed from each CDR3. Fields, in order: V gene, CDR3 protein.

TRBV29-1	SVTDEFSSYERY
TRBV3-1	ASRASGISDTQY
TRBV7-9	ASSLAFSRLSSYEQY
TRBV4-2	ASSQVIRATNYGYT
TRBV5-1	ASSFRWEGLFNEQF
TRBV5-5	ASSLYQGTPYYT
TRBV28	ASSLLGTTNTEAF
TRBV4-3	ASSKGTGNYEQY
TRBV13	ASSLSRGRDIQY
TRBV28	ASSLNIGGVGSSNQPQH
TRBV6-6	ASRPKAGTGNNQPQH
TRBV6-5	ASRFPGTYGYT
TRBV29-1	SVVGTGDVYGYT
TRBV20-1	SARAGFEEQY
TRBV7-9	ARAAGDAAEQF
TRBV3-1	ASSQKPDGYNEQF
TRBV20-1	SARRGPGDYNSPLH
TRBV6-2/TRBV6-3	ASSYSKGGPNGYT
TRBV3-1	ASSQVIALGLHEQY
TRBV6-1	AIQKISGANVLT
TRBV7-2	ASSGSGVTDTQY
TRBV7-2	ASSLGTVSYNEQF
TRBV11-2	ASSLRDSYYEQY
TRBV12-3/TRBV12-4	ASSLPSNQPQH
TRBV4-3	ASSQGQLDEQY
TRBV20-1	SARDLDYAYEQY
TRBV20-1	SARAPTSGGTYEQY
TRBV27	ASSLWGQWRKRAGEQY
TRBV9	ASSASLGYGYT
TRBV29-1	SVVSGGTLTNEQY
TRBV20-1	SAKKDRARETQY
TRBV12-3/TRBV12-4	ASSPIAGVSTDTQY
TRBV3-1	ASSQPPGGTEAF
TRBV6-6	ASSSWDYGQY
TRBV6-5	ASSPGGPFQKLF
TRBV12-3/TRBV12-4	ASRPGQYTEAF
TRBV15	ATSRGRGQETGELF
TRBV5-1	ASSLAGRTEAF
TRBV20-1	SAKDKNTEAF
TRBV12-3/TRBV12-4	ASNRESGYEQY
TRBV14	ANSPPVVNTEAF
TRBV18	ASSPPMAGGGEQF
TRBV12-3/TRBV12-4	ASRDNLLAGAEQY
TRBV9	ASSVAGQPSYEQY
TRBV20-1	SARGGAGTAHNYGYT
TRBV7-2	ASSKTSGTSYEQY
TRBV6-5	ASSYVGGLEQF
TRBV7-2	ASGLGQGGQPQH
TRBV2	ASSPEAGGPYEQY
TRBV5-1	ASSLIPGEQY
TRBV7-2	ASSSGTYSNQPQH
TRBV10-3	AITLGEAGSYEQY
TRBV7-2	ASSLAGGGQETQY
TRBV7-2	ASSLAADPYEQY
TRBV20-1	SARQLARGPGELF
TRBV7-2	ASTFGAHYGYT
TRBV4-3	ASSQVDGHEKLF
TRBV5-6	ASSLEGRTNYGYT
TRBV7-2	ASSLGPLTDTQY